This TCR beta chain was retrieved from a study of cytomegalovirus exposure and HLA in healthy donors. This CDR3 spans 15 amino acids. The germline CDR1 and CDR2 sequences are MNHEY and SVGAGI. The V end lost 8 bases, the J end lost 6 bases, and 20 bases lay between the germline ends. The PCR had 60 Vbeta and 13 Jbeta primers. Produced via immunoSEQ multiplex PCR; TCRdb's table is partial and in-frame only. The sample records roughly 200,000 clones, roughly 90% being singletons. The chain combines TRBV6-5 with TRBJ2-1; D possibly corresponds to TRBD2 (5 bases). The sequence was obtained from a boy younger than 10 in good health and CMV-seronegative. Sequenced: PBMCs. The CDR3 DNA reads TGTGCCAGCTCTCATGAGGGAGTTCATGTCAATGAGCAGTTCTTC. It specifies CASSHEGVHVNEQFF.